The rows below give T cell receptor beta chains drawn from one sample of a study of graft-versus-host responses after intestinal transplantation. These receptors have no known antigen. Repertoires were generated with immunoSEQ multiplex PCR, while TCRdb's copy carries only in-frame clones and drops some. This table has 40,000 to 55,000 clones, approximately 84% appearing once. The source was unstimulated CD4+ T cells sorted from spleen or lymph node cells, collected before transplant. The receptors come from a human donor who was the organ donor for an intestinal transplant. The CDR3 runs from the conserved cysteine through the conserved F or W. A D gene is named only where the DNA matches it firmly. Clone size is stated in some rows and not others, as once, few, many or a class when expanded.

>15|TRBV4-3|TRBD1|TRBJ2-1|.
CASSQDQTGYNEQFF
TGCGCCAGCAGCCAAGATCAGACAGGGTACAATGAGCAGTTCTTC
>14|TRBV11-2|TRBD2|TRBJ2-5|.
CASRLAGGPETQYF
TGTGCCAGCAGACTAGCGGGAGGGCCAGAGACCCAGTACTTC
>15|TRBV18|TRBD1|TRBJ1-1|.
CASSPVGGLNTEAFF
TGTGCCAGCTCACCCGTAGGGGGCCTGAACACTGAAGCTTTCTTT
>12|TRBV7-8|TRBD1|TRBJ2-7|.
CASSSTGNEQYF
TGTGCCAGCAGCTCGACAGGGAACGAGCAGTACTTC
>16|TRBV7-8|TRBD2|TRBJ2-3|.
CASSLDGGAGTDTQYF
TGTGCCAGCAGCTTAGACGGGGGGGCTGGCACAGATACGCAGTATTTT
>15|TRBV19|.|TRBJ1-4|.
CASSINGGANEKLFF
TGTGCCAGTAGTATCAATGGGGGGGCTAATGAAAAACTGTTTTTT
>11|TRBV30|.|TRBJ2-1|.
CAWRPQGALFF
TGTGCCTGGAGACCACAAGGGGCCCTGTTCTTC
>19|TRBV15|TRBD2|TRBJ2-1|.
CATSRDLGLAGGQWNEQFF
TGTGCCACCAGCAGAGACCTGGGACTAGCGGGGGGCCAGTGGAATGAGCAGTTCTTC
>15|TRBV5-1|TRBD1|TRBJ1-2|once
CASSLGQGKFYGYTF
TGCGCCAGCAGCTTAGGACAGGGAAAATTTTATGGCTACACCTTC
>16|TRBV5-4|TRBD1|TRBJ1-2|.
CASKSSVRTGKNGYTF
TGTGCCAGCAAGAGTTCTGTCCGGACAGGGAAGAATGGCTACACCTTC
>16|TRBV21-1|.|TRBJ2-7|.
CASSKFCPGQGYEQYF
TGTGCCAGCAGCAAATTCTGCCCGGGACAGGGCTACGAGCAGTACTTC
>15|TRBV4-3|TRBD1|TRBJ1-2|.
CASSSRQGANYGYTF
TGCGCCAGCAGCTCGAGACAGGGGGCTAACTATGGCTACACCTTC
>14|TRBV10-3|TRBD1|TRBJ1-5|.
CATDRGLGNQPQHF
TGTGCCACGGACAGGGGGCTGGGCAATCAGCCCCAGCATTTT
>15|TRBV6-1|.|TRBJ2-7|.
CASNQQGVGSYEQYF
TGTGCCAGCAATCAGCAGGGAGTGGGCTCCTACGAGCAGTACTTC
>14|TRBV18|TRBD1|TRBJ1-5|.
CASSPGQGMQPQHF
TGTGCCAGCTCACCTGGACAGGGAATGCAGCCCCAGCATTTT
>13|TRBV30|TRBD1|TRBJ1-2|.
CAWSQGGTEGYTF
TGTGCCTGGAGTCAGGGGGGGACGGAAGGCTACACCTTC
>15|TRBV29-1|TRBD2|TRBJ2-1|.
CSVTGTSGLNNEQFF
TGCAGCGTGACCGGGACTAGCGGGCTTAACAATGAGCAGTTCTTC
>15|TRBV7-9|TRBD1|TRBJ1-6|.
CASSRSGGQNSPLHF
TGTGCCAGCAGCCGCTCCGGGGGACAGAATTCACCCCTCCACTTT
>14|TRBV30|.|TRBJ2-7|few
CAWGGLQGTYEQYF
TGTGCCTGGGGGGGGCTCCAGGGGACCTACGAGCAGTACTTC
>12|TRBV5-1|.|TRBJ2-5|.
CASRGGAETQYF
TGCGCCAGCAGGGGGGGGGCGGAGACCCAGTACTTC
>16|TRBV7-9|TRBD2|TRBJ2-7|few
CASSPRGVDLNYEQYF
TGTGCCAGCAGCCCGCGGGGGGTCGACTTAAACTACGAGCAGTACTTC
>13|TRBV6-6|.|TRBJ2-1|.
CASSFSPGLPRIF
TGTGCCAGCAGTTTCTCTCCGGGACTCCCCCGGATCTTC
>15|TRBV27|TRBD1|TRBJ2-1|.
CASSFDRVSYNEQFF
TGTGCCAGCAGTTTTGACAGGGTCTCCTACAATGAGCAGTTCTTC
>18|TRBV14|TRBD2|TRBJ2-1|.
CASSQDLDGGLAALGQFF
TGTGCCAGCAGCCAAGATCTCGATGGGGGACTAGCGGCCCTAGGGCAGTTCTTC
>14|TRBV30|.|TRBJ1-1|once
CAWSVGLLNTEAFF
TGTGCCTGGAGTGTAGGACTTTTGAACACTGAAGCTTTCTTT
>13|TRBV28|.|TRBJ2-2|.
CASGGGNTGELFF
TGTGCCAGCGGAGGCGGAAACACCGGGGAGCTGTTTTTT
>14|TRBV5-1|TRBD1|TRBJ1-2|.
CASSSQGANYGYTF
TGCGCCAGCAGCTCCCAGGGGGCTAACTATGGCTACACCTTC
>13|TRBV19|.|TRBJ1-3|few
CASSMLSGNTIYF
TGTGCCAGTAGTATGCTCTCTGGAAACACCATATATTTT
>13|TRBV30|.|TRBJ1-2|.
CAWSFGTPYGYTF
TGTGCCTGGAGTTTTGGGACTCCCTATGGCTACACCTTC
>14|TRBV30|TRBD1|TRBJ2-1|.
CAWSVPRGLGEQFF
TGTGCCTGGAGTGTACCCAGGGGGCTAGGTGAGCAGTTCTTC
>16|TRBV25-1|.|TRBJ2-1|.
CASSSSDAEVYNEQFF
TGTGCCAGCAGTTCGTCGGACGCGGAAGTCTACAATGAGCAGTTCTTC
>16|TRBV11-2|TRBD1|TRBJ2-3|.
CASSLEGRQGTDTQYF
TGTGCCAGCAGCTTAGAGGGGCGACAGGGGACAGATACGCAGTATTTT
>12|TRBV14|TRBD2|TRBJ2-7|once
CASSLTSVEQYF
TGTGCCAGCAGCCTTACTAGCGTCGAGCAGTACTTC
>12|TRBV5-1|.|TRBJ1-1|.
CASSGLNTEAFF
TGCGCCAGCAGCGGCCTGAACACTGAAGCTTTCTTT
>12|TRBV21-1|.|TRBJ2-7|.
CASGGDTYEQYF
TGTGCCAGCGGCGGGGACACCTACGAGCAGTACTTC
>16|TRBV4-2|TRBD1|TRBJ2-5|.
CASSQRLQGAQETQYF
TGTGCCAGCAGCCAACGCCTACAGGGGGCGCAAGAGACCCAGTACTTC
>15|TRBV7-2|TRBD1|TRBJ1-2|.
CASSSDGQGVSGYTF
TGTGCCAGCAGCTCGGATGGGCAGGGGGTTAGTGGCTACACCTTC
>18|TRBV7-2|.|TRBJ1-5|.
CASSFLGAVGYSNQPQHF
TGTGCCAGCAGCTTTTTGGGGGCCGTCGGGTATAGCAATCAGCCCCAGCATTTT
>15|TRBV27|.|TRBJ2-5|.
CASSLSLSVGETQYF
TGTGCCAGCAGTTTATCACTGTCAGTGGGGGAGACCCAGTACTTC
>14|TRBV30|TRBD2|TRBJ2-7|.
CAWSVGLAVYEQYF
TGTGCCTGGAGTGTAGGACTAGCGGTATACGAGCAGTACTTC
>15|TRBV18|TRBD1|TRBJ2-5|.
CASSPYRGGQETQYF
TGTGCCAGCTCACCATACAGGGGTGGGCAAGAGACCCAGTACTTC
>13|TRBV28|.|TRBJ2-7|.
CASRVGTTYEQYF
TGTGCCTCCAGGGTCGGGACAACCTACGAGCAGTACTTC